These 28 T cell receptor beta chains originate from one sample sequenced in a study of T-cell reconstitution after alpha-beta-depleted transplantation in children. The authors prepared the TCRbeta library with unique molecular identifiers. TCRdb reprocessed the PCR reads with MiXCR, giving one entry per CDR3 protein. The sample yields more than 85,000 distinct CDR3 sequences, about 6% seen once. Sequencing was performed on PBMCs, mostly from graft donor cells, taken 60 days after TCRalphabeta/CD19-depleted stem cell transplant. Every receptor here comes from a female patient aged 2-10 years who had a stem cell transplant for Fanconi anemia, so the T cells may come from the graft donor.

This clonotype showed up many times. This chain uses TRBV15 with TRBJ1-4; D may be TRBD1 (5 bases). The germline gives CDR1 LNHNV, CDR2 YYDKDF (reference sequence). Trimming removed 1 base at V and 8 bases at J, with 14 bases between. The CDR3 extends over 15 amino acids. CDR3 in amino acids: CATSRGFETAEKLFF. CDR3 nucleotides: TGTGCCACCAGCAGAGGGTTCGAGACAGCAGAAAAACTGTTTTTT.

This clonotype showed up many times. The chain links TRBV7-6 to TRBJ2-2; possibly TRBD1 for D (5 bases). The CDR3 runs to 17 residues. Trimming took 5 bases from V and 5 from J, leaving 21 bases between them. Looked up from germline, CDR1 is SGHVS and CDR2 is FNYEAQ. The CDR3 bases are TGTGCCAGCAGCCCTAGTCGAGACAGAGTGAGGACCGGGGAGCTGTTTTTT. Translated, it gives CASSPSRDRVRTGELFF.

The genes are TRBV5-6 and TRBJ2-1; 8 bases are a match to TRBD2. The V gene end was trimmed by 1 base and the J gene end by 7 bases; junction bases not matched to a gene: 7. The V gene's germline CDR1 is SGHDT and CDR2 YYEEEE. The CDR3 runs 15 residues. CDR3 DNA: TGTGCCAGCAGCTTGCTCCTAGCGGGTGGGAATGAGCAGTTCTTC. As protein: CASSLLLAGGNEQFF.

This clonotype has a count of ten or more. This chain joins TRBV6-2 or TRBV6-3 and TRBJ2-3; perhaps TRBD2 as D (5 bases). The CDR3 length is 14 residues. Between the trimmed V and J ends, which lost 6 bases and 4 bases, there was a span of 14 bases. CDR1 and CDR2 from the germline V gene are MNHEY and SVGEGT. In DNA, the CDR3 is TGTGCCAGCAGACGCCAAGGACTTCCAGATACGCAGTATTTT. Translated: CASRRQGLPDTQYF.

This clonotype has at least ten counts. The chain is built from TRBV20-1 and TRBJ2-1; TRBD2 is a possible D gene (7 bases). The germline V gene encodes CDR1 DFQATT and CDR2 SNEGSKA (reference sequence). V was shortened by 3 bases and J by 7 bases, with 16 bases between the two germline ends. CDR3 size: 14 residues. Here the CDR3 reads CSARAGARKNEQFF. The CDR3 region has the DNA TGCAGTGCTAGGGCGGGGGCCAGGAAAAATGAGCAGTTCTTC.

The V and J genes are TRBV29-1 and TRBJ2-1, with 9 bases matching TRBD1. The CDR3 has 13 residues. Germline V gene data show CDR1 as SQVTM and CDR2 as ANQGSEA. The trim removed 8 bases at V and 5 bases at J, leaving 7 bases unmatched. CDR3: CSPVGTGNNEQFF. CDR3 in DNA: TGCAGCCCTGTAGGGACAGGGAACAATGAGCAGTTCTTC.

This clonotype was found many times. V usage is TRBV11-2 and J usage is TRBJ2-7, with TRBD2 matching 13 bases. Per germline, CDR1 SGHAT and CDR2 FQNNGV. V lost 4 bases, J lost 5 bases, and 8 bases stayed unmatched. This CDR3 is 16 amino acids long. This chain's CDR3 is CASSWRLAGGINEQYF. The CDR3 DNA reads as TGTGCCAGCAGCTGGCGACTAGCGGGAGGTATCAACGAGCAGTACTTC.

This clonotype was counted many times. The rearrangement joins TRBV7-2 to TRBJ1-2; 8 bases line up with TRBD1. Trimming removed 2 bases from V and 7 bases from J; junction bases left unmatched: 9. The CDR3 runs to 15 residues. Per germline, CDR1 SGHTA and CDR2 FQGNSA. Here the CDR3 reads CASSLFDRGGGGYTF. CDR3 DNA: TGTGCCAGCAGCTTATTCGACAGGGGCGGTGGTGGCTACACCTTC.

This clonotype was picked up many times. Mismatch with germline at one junction end may stem from a read error. The V and J genes are TRBV11-2 and TRBJ1-1; 8 bases agree with TRBD1. This CDR3 has 15 amino acids. Germline loops: CDR1 SGHAT, CDR2 FQNNGV. This CDR3 reads CASTLGGTGNTEAFF. The CDR3 coding sequence is TGTGCCAGCACCTTAGGGGGGACAGGGAACACTGAAGCTTTCTTT.

The sample holds many counts of this clonotype. The V call is TRBV29-1, the J call TRBJ2-1; D is uncertain. Trimming stripped 3 bases from V and 6 bases from J, with 15 bases between. The germline CDR1 and CDR2 sequences are SQVTM and ANQGSEA. The CDR3 is 14 amino acids. CDR3 residues: CSVDRGVLFNEQFF. As DNA, the CDR3 is TGCAGCGTTGATCGCGGTGTGCTGTTCAATGAGCAGTTCTTC.

J is TRBJ1-5 and V is TRBV28, with unresolved D. CDR3 length: 13 amino acids. Per the germline V gene, CDR1 is MDHEN and CDR2 is SYDVKM. V was shortened by 3 bases and J by 4 bases, with 7 bases between the two germline ends. CDR3 DNA sequence: TGTGCCAGCAGTTTGTTGGGGAATCAGCCCCAGCATTTT. Protein sequence: CASSLLGNQPQHF. Combining the CDR3 with reference TRBV28 and TRBJ1-5 gives the whole variable domain DVKVTQSSRYLVKRTGEKVFLECVQDMDHENMFWYRQDPGLGLRLIYFSYDVKMKEKGDIPEGYSVSREKKERFSLILESASTNQTSMYLCASSLLGNQPQHFGDGTRLSIL.

The gene calls are TRBV21-1 and TRBJ2-7; the tabulated D call, TRBD1, remains unverified against the DNA. TRBV21-1 is flagged as a pseudogene. The CDR3 runs 16 residues. The chain's CDR3 is CASSKRKEGRAYEQYF. The CDR3 coding sequence is TGTGCCAGCAGCAAAAGGAAGGAAGGCAGGGCCTACGAGCAGTACTTC.

This clonotype was seen ten or more times. The rearrangement uses TRBV21-1 and TRBJ2-5. TRBV21-1 is an annotated pseudogene. This CDR3 comprises 16 residues. Written as DNA, the CDR3 is TGTGCCAGCAGCAAAGGAGCTCGAGACAAGCAAGAGACCCAGTACTTC. Encoded protein: CASSKGARDKQETQYF.

This rearrangement joins TRBV12-3 or TRBV12-4 to TRBJ2-5; 15 bases agree with TRBD2. This CDR3 region has 18 residues. This CDR3 is CTFSLWTSGGARQETQYF. In nucleotides, the CDR3 is TGTACCTTCAGTTTATGGACTAGCGGGGGGGCGCGACAAGAGACCCAGTACTTC.

This clonotype was counted ten times or more. J is TRBJ2-1 and V is TRBV5-1; possibly TRBD2 for D (5 bases). Germline V gene lookup returns CDR1 SGHRS and CDR2 YFSETQ. The V end was cut by 1 base, the J end by 5 bases, with 13 bases between. The CDR3 is made up of 15 amino acids. The CDR3: CASSLLSSGNNEQFF. DNA of the CDR3: TGCGCCAGCAGCTTGCTTTCGTCCGGGAACAATGAGCAGTTCTTC.

This clonotype came up many times. The chain links TRBV11-3 to TRBJ2-1; 10 bases map to TRBD2. The V segment lost 5 bases and the J segment 4 bases; nucleotides outside the gene matches: 17. The germline V gene has CDR1 SGHNT and CDR2 YENEEA. The length of the CDR3 is 19 residues. CDR3 protein: CASSQLAGGGTRTYNEQFF. The CDR3 DNA reads as TGTGCCAGCAGCCAATTAGCGGGAGGAGGAACGAGGACGTACAATGAGCAGTTCTTC.

This clonotype was seen ten or more times. V and J are TRBV20-1 and TRBJ1-5, with D uncertain. CDR1 and CDR2 (germline): DFQATT, SNEGSKA (reference sequence). V dropped 6 bases and J dropped 0 bases, with 15 bases sitting between them. This CDR3 region has 15 residues. CDR3 amino acids: CSASATLYSNQPQHF. The DNA for the CDR3 is TGCAGTGCCAGTGCCACACTTTATAGCAATCAGCCCCAGCATTTT.

The chain links TRBV6-5 to TRBJ2-1, with D possibly being TRBD1 or TRBD2 (5 bases each). V was clipped by 2 bases and J by 7 bases, with 15 bases between them. Germline V gene lookup returns CDR1 MNHEY and CDR2 SVGAGI. This CDR3 comprises 15 residues. The CDR3 sequence: CASSYPGTTGNEQFF. In DNA, the CDR3 is TGTGCCAGCAGTTACCCGGGGACCACGGGTAATGAGCAGTTCTTC.

This clonotype has ten or more counts. This chain connects TRBV6-5 to TRBJ2-2; D remains ambiguous. Trimming removed 4 bases from V and 6 bases from J, with 12 bases in between. This CDR3 spans 14 amino acids. Germline V gene lookup returns CDR1 MNHEY and CDR2 SVGAGI. In nucleotides, the CDR3 is TGTGCCAGCAGTTGGGTGACAAGGGCCGGGGAGCTGTTTTTT. This translates into CASSWVTRAGELFF.

This clonotype has just a few counts. This chain uses TRBV30 with TRBJ1-2; no reliable D call. The length of the CDR3 is 15 residues. The V end was cut by 3 bases, the J end by 4 bases, with 18 bases between. Germline assignment: CDR1 GTSNPN and CDR2 SVGIG (reference sequence). The CDR3 bases are TGTGCCTGGAGCAAAGTCATCAGAACCTTCTATGGCTACACCTTC. The encoded protein is CAWSKVIRTFYGYTF.

Worth noting for this clonotype: This may come from a read error, since a much larger clone is one base off. The gene calls are TRBV12-3 or TRBV12-4 and TRBJ2-3, with 8 bases that match TRBD1. The CDR3 loop spans 16 amino acids. The CDR3 bases are TGTGTCAGCAGTTTAGGCGACAGGGGCGGGGAAGATACGCAGTATTTT. Protein: CVSSLGDRGGEDTQYF.

This chain joins TRBV20-1 and TRBJ1-1; tentative D call: TRBD1 (6 bases). The CDR3 has 16 residues. V was clipped by 0 bases and J by 3 bases, with 17 bases between them. The V gene's germline CDR1 is DFQATT and CDR2 SNEGSKA (reference sequence). CDR3 region: CSARDLLTGTHTEAFF. The CDR3 nucleotides read TGCAGTGCTAGAGATCTCTTAACAGGGACGCACACTGAAGCTTTCTTT.

This clonotype appeared many times. The rearrangement joins TRBV5-1 to TRBJ2-5; 7 positions match TRBD1. This CDR3 contains 13 residues. J lost 4 bases, V lost 3 bases, and 3 bases had no gene match. Looked up from germline, CDR1 is SGHRS and CDR2 is YFSETQ. The CDR3 nucleotides are TGCGCCAGCAGCTACGGGACAGCAGAGACCCAGTACTTC. This encodes CASSYGTAETQYF.

The V and J genes are TRBV9 and TRBJ2-3; TRBD2 aligns across 9 bases. Germline V gene sequence: CDR1 SGDLS, CDR2 YYNGEE. Trimming removed 3 bases from V and 3 bases from J; junction bases left unmatched: 5. The CDR3 is 15 residues long. The CDR3 nucleotides are TGTGCCAGCAGCGGGGGACTAGCTGTAACAGATACGCAGTATTTT. Encoded protein: CASSGGLAVTDTQYF. The full variable domain, in which reference TRBV9 and TRBJ2-3 provide the parts outside the CDR3, is DSGVTQTPKHLITATGQRVTLRCSPRSGDLSVYWYQQSLDQGLQFLIQYYNGEERAKGNILERFSAQQFPDLHSELNLSSLELGDSALYFCASSGGLAVTDTQYFGPGTRLTVL.

This clonotype has a count of ten or more. The rearrangement joins TRBV7-3 to TRBJ2-1; no definite D call. CDR1 is SGHTA, CDR2 FQGTGA, per germline. Trimming shortened V by 3 bases and J by 2 bases, and 11 bases separated the two germline ends. The CDR3 runs to 15 residues. For the CDR3, the DNA is TGTGCCAGCAGCTTGACGGGTGACCCCTACAATGAGCAGTTCTTC. This sequence encodes CASSLTGDPYNEQFF.

This clonotype was seen at least ten times. The chain carries TRBV28 and TRBJ1-6, with a possible D match to TRBD1 (5 bases). In germline, CDR1 is MDHEN, CDR2 SYDVKM. The length of the CDR3 is 16 residues. Trimming removed 4 bases from V and 9 bases from J, with 19 bases in between. The CDR3 spells CASSSGTGRVSSPLHF. The DNA for the CDR3 is TGTGCCAGCAGTTCCGGTACAGGAAGAGTTAGTTCACCCCTCCACTTT. The full variable domain, with the rest looked up from reference TRBV28 and TRBJ1-6, is DVKVTQSSRYLVKRTGEKVFLECVQDMDHENMFWYRQDPGLGLRLIYFSYDVKMKEKGDIPEGYSVSREKKERFSLILESASTNQTSMYLCASSSGTGRVSSPLHFGNGTRLTVT.

This chain joins TRBV6-5 and TRBJ2-7; D possibly uses TRBD1 or TRBD2 (7 bases each). CDR1 is MNHEY, CDR2 SVGAGI, per germline. The length of the CDR3 is 15 residues. V was cut by 2 bases and J by 2 bases, with 13 bases left in between. The CDR3 reads CASSYVPGGAYEQYF. The CDR3 bases are TGTGCCAGCAGTTACGTTCCAGGGGGGGCCTACGAGCAGTACTTC.

This clonotype was observed at least ten times. This rearrangement joins TRBV4-2 to TRBJ2-7; D perhaps matches TRBD2 (6 bases). The CDR3 consists of 14 residues. V lost 1 base, J lost 4 bases, and 11 bases lay in between. Germline CDR1 is LGHNA and CDR2 is YNFKEQ. Here the CDR3 reads CASSQAGGNYEQYF. The DNA of the CDR3 is TGTGCCAGCAGCCAAGCGGGCGGGAATTACGAGCAGTACTTC.